This T cell receptor (beta chain) was sequenced for a study of beta chain features in type 1 diabetes. Blood was collected once per donor into heparin, averaging about 116 mL. Cell sorting via CD45RO/CCR7/CD25/CD127/CD95/CD27 was performed to obtain CD4+ naive, central memory, regulatory and stem cell-like memory cells. Every bit of the isolated RNA underwent reverse transcription, so sequencing read expressed TCRB transcripts. About 3.57 million reads, on average, came from each naive, central memory and regulatory T cell sample. Sequencing was performed with immunoSEQ multiplex PCR; in TCRdb, only in-frame clones are kept and a portion is missing. The sample contains 450,000 to 550,000 clones, approximately 30% of which appear only once. V lost 5 bases and J lost 0, with 4 bases in between. From germline, CDR1 is MNHEY and CDR2 SMNVEV (reference sequence). The CDR3 covers 12 residues.

This TCR was sampled from a man between 18 and 35 years old in good health. J is TRBJ1-2 and V is TRBV27; D remains ambiguous. Sequencing used naive CD4+ T cells from blood. Written as DNA, the CDR3 is TGTGCCAGCAGTGATCCTAACTATGGCTACACCTTC. Translation: CASSDPNYGYTF.